This T cell receptor (beta chain) was retrieved from a study of T-cell reconstitution after alpha-beta-depleted transplantation in children. Broader study findings: After transplant, at about two months, alpha-beta T cells were reportedly derived from several hundred expanded graft clones. Where some patients showed high TCRbeta diversity at day 60, it came from recipient T cells and thymic progenitors that had survived. Most T-cell counts and diversity one year after the transplant came from T cells that were newly produced.

Germline CDR1 and CDR2: MGHDK and SYGVNS. V lost 5 bases, J lost 4 bases, and 7 bases stayed unmatched. The CDR3 is 16 amino acids. Preparation of the TCRbeta library used unique molecular identifiers. TCRdb reanalysed the PCR reads using MiXCR and keeps one entry per CDR3 protein. Here the sample spans 450,000 to 550,000 distinct CDR3 sequences, about an eighth being singletons. A word on this clonotype: Its target is unknown.

The starting material was PBMCs, mostly from graft donor cells, obtained 180 days after TCRalphabeta/CD19-depleted stem cell transplant. The clonotype originates from a female patient under 10 years old who had a stem cell transplant for aplastic anemia, so the T cells may come from the graft donor. The gene calls are TRBV25-1 and TRBJ2-5; 13 bases map to TRBD2. Written as DNA, the CDR3 is TGTGCCAGCAGTCGGGGGACTAGCGGGAACCGAGAGACCCAGTACTTC. It encodes CASSRGTSGNRETQYF.